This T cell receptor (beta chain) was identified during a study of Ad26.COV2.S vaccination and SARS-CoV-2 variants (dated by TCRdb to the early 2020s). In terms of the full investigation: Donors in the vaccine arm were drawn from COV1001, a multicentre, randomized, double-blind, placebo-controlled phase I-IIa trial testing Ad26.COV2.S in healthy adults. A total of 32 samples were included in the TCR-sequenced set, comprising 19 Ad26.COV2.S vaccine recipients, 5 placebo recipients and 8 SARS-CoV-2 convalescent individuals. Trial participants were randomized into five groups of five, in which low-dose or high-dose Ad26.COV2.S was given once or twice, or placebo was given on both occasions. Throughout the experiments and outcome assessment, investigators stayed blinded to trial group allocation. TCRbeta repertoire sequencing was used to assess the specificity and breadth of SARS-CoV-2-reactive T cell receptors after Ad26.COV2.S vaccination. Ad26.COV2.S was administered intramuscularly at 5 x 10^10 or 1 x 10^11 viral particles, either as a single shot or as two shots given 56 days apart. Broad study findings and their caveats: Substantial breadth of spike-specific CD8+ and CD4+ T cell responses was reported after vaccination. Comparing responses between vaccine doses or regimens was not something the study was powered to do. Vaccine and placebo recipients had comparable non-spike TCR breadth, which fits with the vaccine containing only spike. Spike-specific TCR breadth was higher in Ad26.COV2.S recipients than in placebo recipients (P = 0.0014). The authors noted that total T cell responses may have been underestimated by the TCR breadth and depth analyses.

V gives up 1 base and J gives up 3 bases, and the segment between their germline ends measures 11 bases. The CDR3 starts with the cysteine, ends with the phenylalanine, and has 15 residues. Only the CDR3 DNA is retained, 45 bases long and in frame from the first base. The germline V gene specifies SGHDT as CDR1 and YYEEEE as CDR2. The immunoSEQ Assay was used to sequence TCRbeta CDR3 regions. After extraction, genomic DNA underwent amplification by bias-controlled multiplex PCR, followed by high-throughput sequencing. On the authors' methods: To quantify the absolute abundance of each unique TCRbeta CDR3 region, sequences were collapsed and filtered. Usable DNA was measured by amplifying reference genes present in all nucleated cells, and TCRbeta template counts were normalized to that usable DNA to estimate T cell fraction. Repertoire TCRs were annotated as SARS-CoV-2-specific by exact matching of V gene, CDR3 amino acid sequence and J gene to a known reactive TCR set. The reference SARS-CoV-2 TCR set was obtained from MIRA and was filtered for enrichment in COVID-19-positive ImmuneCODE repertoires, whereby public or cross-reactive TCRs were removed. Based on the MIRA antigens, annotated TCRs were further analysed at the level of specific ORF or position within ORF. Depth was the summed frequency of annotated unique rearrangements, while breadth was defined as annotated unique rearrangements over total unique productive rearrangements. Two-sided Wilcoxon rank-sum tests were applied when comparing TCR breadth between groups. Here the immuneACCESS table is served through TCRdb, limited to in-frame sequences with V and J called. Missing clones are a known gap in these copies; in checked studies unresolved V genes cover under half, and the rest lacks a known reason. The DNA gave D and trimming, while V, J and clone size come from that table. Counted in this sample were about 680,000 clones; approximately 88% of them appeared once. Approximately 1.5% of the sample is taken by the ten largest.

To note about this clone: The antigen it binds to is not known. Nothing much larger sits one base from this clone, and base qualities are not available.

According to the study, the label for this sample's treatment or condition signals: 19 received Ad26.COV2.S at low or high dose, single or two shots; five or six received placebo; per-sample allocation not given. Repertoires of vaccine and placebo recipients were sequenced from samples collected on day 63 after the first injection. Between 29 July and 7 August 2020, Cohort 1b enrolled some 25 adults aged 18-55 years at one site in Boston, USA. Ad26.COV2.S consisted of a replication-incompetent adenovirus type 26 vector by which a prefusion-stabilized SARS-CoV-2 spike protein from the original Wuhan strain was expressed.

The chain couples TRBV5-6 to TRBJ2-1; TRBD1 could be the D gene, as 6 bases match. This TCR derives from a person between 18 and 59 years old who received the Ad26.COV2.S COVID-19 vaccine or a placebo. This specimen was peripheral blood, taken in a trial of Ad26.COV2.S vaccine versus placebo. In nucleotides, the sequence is TGTGCCAGCAGCTTGTATGGGGGCCTCTACAATGAGCAGTTCTTC. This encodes CASSLYGGLYNEQFF.